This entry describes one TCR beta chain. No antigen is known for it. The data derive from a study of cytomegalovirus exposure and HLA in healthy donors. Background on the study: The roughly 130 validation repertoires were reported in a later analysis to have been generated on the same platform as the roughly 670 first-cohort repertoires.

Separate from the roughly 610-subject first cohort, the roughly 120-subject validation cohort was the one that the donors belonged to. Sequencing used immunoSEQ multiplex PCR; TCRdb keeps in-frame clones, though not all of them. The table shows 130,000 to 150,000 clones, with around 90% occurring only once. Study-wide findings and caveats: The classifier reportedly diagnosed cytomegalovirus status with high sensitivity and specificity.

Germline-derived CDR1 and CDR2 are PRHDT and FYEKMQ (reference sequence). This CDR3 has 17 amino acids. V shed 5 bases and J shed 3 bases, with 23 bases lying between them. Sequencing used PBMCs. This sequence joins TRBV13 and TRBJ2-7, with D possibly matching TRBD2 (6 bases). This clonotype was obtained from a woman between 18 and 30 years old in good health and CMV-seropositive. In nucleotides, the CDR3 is TGTGCCAGCAGCCCTGCCCTGTTCCCGGCGGGGTACTACGAGCAGTACTTC. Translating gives CASSPALFPAGYYEQYF.